The next 23 T cell receptor beta chains were all read from a single sample in a study of identical twins. MiXCR was run by TCRdb on the 5' RACE reads, yielding one entry per CDR3 protein. The repertoire holds 690,000 or so distinct CDR3 sequences, with 8.5% to 9% as singletons. These data also featured in a second study, about yellow fever vaccine responses in identical twins.

The sequencing sample was made of PBMCs. These receptors all stem from a young woman in good health.

This clonotype has more than one count but fewer than ten. The V and J genes are TRBV7-2 and TRBJ2-5; tentative D call: TRBD1 (6 bases). The CDR3 length is 16 residues. Germline V gives CDR1 SGHTA, CDR2 FQGNSA. The ends were cut back, 5 bases at V and 2 bases at J, with 18 bases in the middle. This CDR3 reads CASSNRPRGSQETQYF. The CDR3 DNA is TGTGCCAGCAGCAACCGACCCAGGGGCTCGCAAGAGACCCAGTACTTC.

The chain recombines TRBV6-1 with TRBJ1-3; no reliable D call. The V gene lost 5 bases and the J gene lost 1 base, with 12 bases spanning the gap. Looked up from germline, CDR1 is MNHNS and CDR2 is SASEGT. This CDR3 spans 15 amino acids. The CDR3 region is CASSPFSASGNTIYF. In nucleotides, the CDR3 is TGTGCCAGCAGTCCCTTCAGTGCATCTGGAAACACCATATATTTT.

In the case of this clonotype: The final CDR3 position lacks the conserved phenylalanine or tryptophan, pointing to a likely read error. J is TRBJ1-1 and V is TRBV5-1; D gene unclear. Germline V gives CDR1 SGHRS, CDR2 YFSETQ. CDR3 length equals 14 residues. V was trimmed by 1 base and J by 1 base, leaving 8 bases between them. CDR3 sequence: CASSLIGGNTEAFL. The CDR3 bases are TGCGCCAGCAGCTTGATCGGAGGGAACACTGAAGCTTTCCTT.

This clonotype was seen a few times. The chain is built from TRBV28 and TRBJ2-7, with D possibly being TRBD1 (5 bases). The CDR3 has 14 amino acids. CDR1 is MDHEN, CDR2 SYDVKM, per germline. V was trimmed by 8 bases and J by 3 bases, leaving 17 bases between them. The CDR3 loop reads CASRTHNVGYEQYF. CDR3 nucleotides: TGTGCCAGCCGGACACACAACGTCGGCTACGAGCAGTACTTC. Together with reference TRBV28 and TRBJ2-7, the CDR3 gives the full variable domain: DVKVTQSSRYLVKRTGEKVFLECVQDMDHENMFWYRQDPGLGLRLIYFSYDVKMKEKGDIPEGYSVSREKKERFSLILESASTNQTSMYLCASRTHNVGYEQYFGPGTRLTVT.

The genes are TRBV25-1 and TRBJ2-5; D is unresolved. The CDR3 runs to 15 residues. Between the trimmed V and J ends, which lost 8 bases and 5 bases, there was a span of 21 bases. Germline loops: CDR1 MGHDK, CDR2 SYGVNS. The CDR3 loop reads CASSASATLRETQYF. CDR3 bases: TGTGCCAGCTCCGCCTCGGCTACCCTTCGGGAGACCCAGTACTTC.

The chain recombines TRBV12-3 or TRBV12-4 with TRBJ2-7; weak D call: TRBD2 (5 bases). The CDR3 has 16 residues. V was cut by 5 bases and J by 5 bases, with 22 bases left in between. The CDR3 is CASSPPRTSAIDEQYF. The CDR3 DNA sequence: TGTGCCAGCAGTCCCCCCAGAACTAGTGCGATCGACGAGCAGTACTTC.

This chain joins TRBV6-4 and TRBJ2-2; unclear D gene. Germline assignment: CDR1 MRHNA and CDR2 SNTAGT. V was trimmed by 7 bases and J by 1 base, leaving 13 bases between them. This CDR3 is built from 15 residues. CDR3 sequence reads: CASKSGPENTGELFF. The CDR3 region has the DNA TGTGCCAGCAAGTCCGGGCCAGAGAACACCGGGGAGCTGTTTTTT.

The V and J genes are TRBV10-2 and TRBJ1-1; no firm D call. The germline CDR1 and CDR2 sequences are WSHSY and SAAADI. This CDR3 region has 13 residues. V lost 7 bases and J lost 2, with 11 bases in between. CDR3 protein: CASTFSGNTEAFF. In nucleotides, the CDR3 is TGCGCCAGCACCTTCTCAGGAAACACTGAAGCTTTCTTT.

This clonotype has ten or more counts. The chain recombines TRBV4-3 with TRBJ2-5, with 9 nucleotides matching TRBD2. V shed 0 bases and J 6 bases; nucleotides not matched to a gene: 8. The CDR3 loop spans 16 amino acids. Germline CDR1 reads LGHNA; CDR2 reads YSLEER. The CDR3 DNA follows: TGCGCCAGCAGCCAAGATCGGCGGGAGGGGGGGCAGACCCAGTACTTC. Amino acid sequence: CASSQDRREGGQTQYF.

This clonotype was seen at least ten times. The rearrangement uses TRBV5-1 and TRBJ2-3; perhaps TRBD2 as D (6 bases). The length of the CDR3 is 12 residues. CDR1 is SGHRS and CDR2 is YFSETQ in the germline V gene. Trimming shortened V by 5 bases and J by 6 bases, and 10 bases separated the two germline ends. The CDR3 reads CASRRDSDTQYF. In nucleotides, the CDR3 is TGCGCCAGCAGACGGGACTCCGATACGCAGTATTTT.

This clonotype was seen more than once but under ten times. V and J are TRBV11-2 and TRBJ1-1, with D perhaps matching TRBD1 (5 bases). The CDR3 length is 14 residues. Germline assignment: CDR1 SGHAT and CDR2 FQNNGV. V shed 2 bases and J shed 5 bases, with 12 bases lying between them. The CDR3 protein is CASSLRGAGTEAFF. The CDR3 DNA reads as TGTGCCAGCAGCTTAAGAGGGGCTGGAACTGAAGCTTTCTTT.

In this sample, this clonotype turned up a few times. The V gene is TRBV14, the J gene TRBJ2-2, with D perhaps matching TRBD2 (6 bases). This CDR3 is 21 amino acids long. The V end lost 4 bases, the J end lost 0 bases, and 27 bases lay between the germline ends. Germline V gives CDR1 SGHDN, CDR2 FVKESK. This chain's CDR3 is CASSPSLIRLGEFANTGELFF. CDR3 DNA sequence: TGTGCCAGCAGCCCCTCTCTGATTCGACTAGGAGAGTTCGCGAACACCGGGGAGCTGTTTTTT.

This clonotype was detected ten times or more. This chain links TRBV14 with TRBJ1-3; a weak D match, TRBD1 (5 bases). The CDR3 is made up of 17 amino acids. Between the trimmed V and J ends, which lost 0 bases and 7 bases, there was a span of 19 bases. Germline assignment: CDR1 SGHDN and CDR2 FVKESK. The CDR3 sequence: CASSQDLRRKGTNTIYF. DNA for the CDR3: TGTGCCAGCAGCCAAGATCTCCGAAGGAAAGGGACGAACACCATATATTTT.

This clonotype has a handful of counts. V and J are TRBV29-1 and TRBJ2-3, with a possible D match to TRBD1 (6 bases). Germline V gene lookup returns CDR1 SQVTM and CDR2 ANQGSEA. V was cut by 2 bases and J by 3 bases, with 15 bases left in between. This CDR3 region has 15 residues. CDR3: CSVERGTGKTDTQYF. The CDR3 nucleotides are TGCAGCGTTGAAAGGGGGACGGGAAAGACAGATACGCAGTATTTT.

This clonotype appeared a few times. The gene calls are TRBV7-2 and TRBJ2-3; D is uncertain. Germline V gives CDR1 SGHTA, CDR2 FQGNSA. The CDR3 runs to 16 residues. Trimming stripped 4 bases from V and 3 bases from J, with 17 bases between. CDR3 DNA sequence: TGTGCCAGCAGCTCTGGCCCCTCTAGTGCAACAGATACGCAGTATTTT. This codes for CASSSGPSSATDTQYF.

This clonotype was counted only a few times. The rearrangement uses TRBV7-2 and TRBJ2-1, with 9 bases matching TRBD2. The CDR3 covers 14 residues. The V gene's germline CDR1 is SGHTA and CDR2 FQGNSA. V lost 2 bases and J lost 9; bases outside the gene matches: 5. This CDR3 is CASSLSLREGEQFF. The CDR3 DNA reads TGTGCCAGCAGCTTAAGTTTGCGGGAGGGTGAGCAGTTCTTC.

This clonotype was found a few times. The chain joins TRBV15 to TRBJ2-2; 11 bases fit TRBD1. Trimming at V came to 2 bases and at J to 5 bases, leaving 1 base not matched to a gene. The CDR3 is made up of 15 amino acids. Germline V gene data show CDR1 as LNHNV and CDR2 as YYDKDF (reference sequence). CDR3 bases: TGTGCCACCAGCAGAAGGGACAGGGGGACCGGGGAGCTGTTTTTT. It codes for CATSRRDRGTGELFF.

This clonotype has just a few counts. The CDR3 DNA is TGTGCCAGCAGCCTGACGGGACGTGGGTGGGAGACCCAGTACTTC. This encodes CASSLTGRGWETQYF. This sequence joins TRBV7-9 and TRBJ2-5; D assignment may be TRBD1 or TRBD2 (5 bases each). The CDR3 has 15 amino acids. The germline V gene encodes CDR1 SEHNR and CDR2 FQNEAQ (reference sequence). V was clipped by 5 bases and J by 5 bases, with 18 bases between them.

The genes are TRBV7-8 and TRBJ2-3; 10 bases are a match to TRBD2. The CDR3 runs 17 residues. The trim removed 5 bases at V and 2 bases at J, leaving 10 bases unmatched. The germline V gene encodes CDR1 SGHVS and CDR2 FQNEAQ. CDR3 sequence reads: CASSPRIAGGYTDTQYF. For the CDR3, the DNA is TGTGCCAGCAGCCCCCGGATAGCGGGGGGTTACACAGATACGCAGTATTTT.

This clonotype was counted many times. This chain joins TRBV12-3 or TRBV12-4 and TRBJ1-1, with D maybe TRBD1 (5 bases). The CDR3 spans 14 residues. V lost 5 bases and J lost 5, with 15 bases in between. The CDR3 region has the DNA TGTGCCAGCAGTCGAACGGGGCCCCAGACTGAAGCTTTCTTT. It yields the protein CASSRTGPQTEAFF.

The chain links TRBV14 to TRBJ2-2; 12 bases match TRBD1. Germline V CDR1 and CDR2: SGHDN, FVKESK. The ends lost 3 bases at V and 3 bases at J; junction bases unmatched: 14. The CDR3 sequence is 20 residues long. The CDR3 region is CASSHYRGTGGADHTGELFF. CDR3 sequence (DNA): TGTGCCAGCAGCCACTATCGAGGGACAGGGGGCGCGGATCACACCGGGGAGCTGTTTTTT.

This clonotype showed up just a few times. V is TRBV9 and J is TRBJ2-2; possible D gene TRBD2, 6 bases. The CDR3 is 17 amino acids. Germline CDR1 reads SGDLS; CDR2 reads YYNGEE. V was shortened by 0 bases and J by 6 bases, with 18 bases between the two germline ends. CDR3 sequence: CASSVAGVLLGAGELFF. For the CDR3, the DNA is TGTGCCAGCAGCGTAGCGGGAGTACTACTCGGGGCCGGGGAGCTGTTTTTT.

This clonotype has just a few counts. The chain carries TRBV20-1 and TRBJ2-1, with TRBD2 matching over 15 bases. The CDR3 covers 19 residues. Germline V lookup: CDR1 DFQATT, CDR2 SNEGSKA (reference sequence). Germline trimming cut 0 bases from V and 3 bases from J; bases unmatched to any gene: 9. The CDR3 region is CSAREGGLAGGRGYNEQFF. CDR3 in DNA: TGCAGTGCTAGAGAGGGGGGACTAGCGGGAGGTCGGGGCTACAATGAGCAGTTCTTC.